This TCR beta chain came from a study of patients and donors after allogeneic stem cell transplantation. TCRdb recomputed calls from the RT-PCR reads with MiXCR, one row per CDR3 protein. The data contain 70,000 to 75,000 distinct CDR3 sequences, around a quarter of them singletons. Sequencing was carried out using blood, either unsorted or a sorted T cell fraction (not recorded which). The TCR originated in a human donor who was either an allogeneic HSCT recipient or a stem cell or donor lymphocyte infusion donor (not recorded which). It is not recorded whose cells these are; they may come from a transplant donor.

CDR3 sequence: CASSLVPGLAGVADTQYF. The DNA of the CDR3 is TGTGCCAGCAGCTTAGTCCCGGGACTAGCGGGAGTAGCAGATACGCAGTATTTT. This rearrangement joins TRBV7-6 to TRBJ2-3; 14 bases align to TRBD2. Looked up from germline, CDR1 is SGHVS and CDR2 is FNYEAQ. J lost 4 bases, V lost 1 base, and 7 bases had no gene match. The CDR3 loop spans 18 amino acids.